This TCR beta chain was identified during a study of memory CD4+ T cells and cytomegalovirus serostatus. Sequenced by immunoSEQ multiplex PCR; TCRdb stores in-frame clones only, minus some. The sample carries 80,000 or so clones, around 80% recorded once. V shed 1 base and J 2 bases; nucleotides not matched to a gene: 4. The germline V gene encodes CDR1 SGHTS and CDR2 YDEGEE. The length of the CDR3 is 15 residues. Single viable CD3+CD4+CD8-CD45RO+ cells were sorted as the memory CD4+ T cells. The chain combines TRBV5-8 with TRBJ2-5; 8 positions match TRBD1. The sample comprised memory CD4+ T cells from blood. This TCR was sampled from an adult in good health and CMV-seropositive. The CDR3 DNA follows: TGTGCCAGCAGCTTGATCGGACAGGGACAAGAGACCCAGTACTTC. Its translation is CASSLIGQGQETQYF.